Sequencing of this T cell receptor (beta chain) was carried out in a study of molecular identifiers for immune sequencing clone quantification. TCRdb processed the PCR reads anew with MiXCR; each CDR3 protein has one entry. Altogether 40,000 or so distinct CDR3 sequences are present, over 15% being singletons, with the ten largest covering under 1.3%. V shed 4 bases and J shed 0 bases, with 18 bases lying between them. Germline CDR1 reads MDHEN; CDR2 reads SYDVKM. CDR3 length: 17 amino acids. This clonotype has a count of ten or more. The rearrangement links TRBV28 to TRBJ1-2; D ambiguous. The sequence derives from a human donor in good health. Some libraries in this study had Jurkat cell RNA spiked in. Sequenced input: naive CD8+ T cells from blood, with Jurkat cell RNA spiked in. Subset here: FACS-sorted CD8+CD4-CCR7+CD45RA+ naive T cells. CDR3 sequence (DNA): TGTGCCAGCAGTTCCTTACAGAGTGGAGCTGCTAACTATGGCTACACCTTC. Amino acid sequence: CASSSLQSGAANYGYTF.